This paragraph covers one T cell receptor (beta chain) sequence. The source of the sample is a study of blood T cell repertoires in COVID-19. Study details: Sites across the United States, Italy and Spain contributed samples from acute and convalescent COVID-19. Sample material is recorded as cDNA or gDNA derived from T cells, B-cell-depleted T cells, or PBMCs.

TCRdb keeps only in-frame clones here, not all; method: immunoSEQ multiplex PCR. The data hold about 120,000 clones, with roughly 91% observed a single time. The CDR3 spans 14 residues. Germline V gene data show CDR1 as SGHNT and CDR2 as YYREEE (reference sequence). Between the trimmed V and J ends, which lost 0 bases and 7 bases, there was a span of 13 bases. The sequence derives from a human donor in a cohort sampled during active COVID-19. The chain carries TRBV5-4 and TRBJ1-1; the D gene is possibly TRBD1 (5 bases). The sample consisted of peripheral blood. CDR3 sequence reads: CASSLGWGDGEAFF. For the CDR3, the DNA is TGTGCCAGCAGCTTGGGGTGGGGGGACGGTGAAGCTTTCTTT.